This section outlines one TCR beta chain sequence together with its context. What it binds is not known. This entry comes from a study of CD8+ T cells in alopecia areata. Study-wide background: Those patients who were treated received oral tofacitinib, which was given at 5 to 10 mg twice daily for moderate-to-severe alopecia areata.

Study findings and constraints: Between patients, shared TCR sequences were less clear than in mice. This was possibly due in part to HLA diversity in the patient population.

As for treatment: oral pan-JAK inhibitor, 5-10 mg twice daily. RNA extraction and reverse transcription yielded cDNA as sequencing template. Generated by immunoSEQ multiplex PCR, the TCRdb table keeps only in-frame clones and is missing some. The table includes approximately 100,000 clones, about 60% detected once. This clonotype originated in a human donor with alopecia areata. The material sequenced was CD8+ T cells sorted from blood, taken between weeks 55 and 70, from a patient treated with tofacitinib.

The DNA of the CDR3 is TGTGCCAGCAGCTCCCGGACACATAAAGAGACCCAGTACTTC. Translation gives CASSSRTHKETQYF. V and J are TRBV13 and TRBJ2-5; the D gene is possibly TRBD1 (5 bases). The V end was cut by 4 bases, the J end by 3 bases, with 12 bases between. The germline V gene has CDR1 PRHDT and CDR2 FYEKMQ (reference sequence). CDR3 length: 14 residues. Full variable domain (outside the CDR3, taken from reference TRBV13 and TRBJ2-5): AAGVIQSPRHLIKEKRETATLKCYPIPRHDTVYWYQQGPGQDPQFLISFYEKMQSDKGSIPDRFSAQQFSDYHSELNMSSLELGDSALYFCASSSRTHKETQYFGPGTRLLVL.